This TCR beta chain appears in the sequencing data of a study of shared clonotypes between healthy human individuals. Generated by immunoSEQ multiplex PCR, the TCRdb table keeps only in-frame clones and is missing some. The table includes 2 million to 3 million clones, approximately 94% detected once. This CDR3 is 12 amino acids long. In germline, CDR1 is SGHTS, CDR2 YDEGEE. V lost 10 bases and J 6 bases, leaving 16 bases between the germline ends. V gene TRBV5-8 combines with J gene TRBJ1-1; D is perhaps TRBD1 (6 bases). This clonotype was sampled from a man between 18 and 35 years old in good health. Some clones in this sample may be carry-over from other donors' samples. Specimen: naive CD4+ T cells from PBMCs. Regarding subset: CD45RA+ positively selected. Written as DNA, the CDR3 is TGTGCCCTCTATCGGGGGGGCCCTGAAGCTTTCTTT. It translates to CALYRGGPEAFF.